This TCR beta chain was obtained from a study of early T cells in non-severe SARS-CoV-2 infection listed by TCRdb under 2021. For context, the study as a whole: Bulk RNA from unsorted whole blood was used for TCR sequencing, so alpha and beta chains could not be paired.

Receptor libraries were prepared by 5' RACE. For sequencing, a NextSeq 500 was employed. In the TCR library protocol, unique molecular identifiers were attached to individual cDNA molecules to correct for PCR bias and sequencing error. TCR alpha and beta chains were both sequenced, and the abundances of alpha and beta sequences in each sample were closely correlated with each other. The study's processing was this. Decombinator V4 was used to annotate the V gene, J gene and CDR3 of the TCR sequences. Expanded TCRs were defined as changing significantly between any two time points under a Poisson model with p below 0.0001. Abundances of TCRs were expressed as counts per million after normalisation to the total number of TCRs sequenced in each sample. TRAV1-2 paired with TRAJ12, TRAJ20 or TRAJ33 defined MAIT TCRs, while TRAV10 paired with TRAJ18 defined iNKT TCRs. VDJdb, accessed 1 November 2021, was searched for CMV, EBV and SARS-CoV-2 annotated TCRs, with TCRs annotated for multiple antigens excluded. TCRdb took the public reads, trimmed them with fastp at Q25, ran MiXCR for clone calling and kept in-frame beta chains. Entries that share a CDR3 protein sequence are merged under the most common genes and DNA. Clone size and V and J calls follow TCRdb, not the original study. In this sample the table shows about 46,000 distinct CDR3 sequences, around a tenth of which occur a single time. The top ten hold 5.3% of the sample.

This clonotype was detected many times. Its antigen target is currently unknown. One base away there is no much larger clone; base qualities are not given. Summary of the overall study and its limitations: VDJdb matching was skewed toward anti-spike CD8 responses and likely underestimated virus-specific expansions by missing private and CD4 specificities.

Set within a cohort of healthcare workers in London, UK, this nested case-control study involved weekly PCR testing of nasopharyngeal swabs along with blood sampling. Healthcare workers were recruited during the week of the UK lockdown, between 23 and 31 March 2020, and followed weekly for up to roughly 15 weeks. V drops 7 bases and J drops 4 bases, leaving 19 bases in between. Spanning cysteine to phenylalanine, the CDR3 consists of 14 amino acids. Only CDR3 DNA is held: 42 bases, read in frame from base 1. The germline V gene supplies CDR1 SQVTM and CDR2 ANQGSEA. The clonotype comes from an adult who was a healthcare worker with PCR-confirmed SARS-CoV-2 infection or an uninfected control (not recorded which). Sequenced material: whole blood, taken at baseline. The rearranged segments are TRBV29-1 and TRBJ1-2, with the D gene uncertain. The CDR3 here reads CSARNVEDRYGYTF. The nucleotide sequence reads as follows: TGCAGCGCCCGAAACGTAGAGGATCGCTATGGCTACACCTTC.